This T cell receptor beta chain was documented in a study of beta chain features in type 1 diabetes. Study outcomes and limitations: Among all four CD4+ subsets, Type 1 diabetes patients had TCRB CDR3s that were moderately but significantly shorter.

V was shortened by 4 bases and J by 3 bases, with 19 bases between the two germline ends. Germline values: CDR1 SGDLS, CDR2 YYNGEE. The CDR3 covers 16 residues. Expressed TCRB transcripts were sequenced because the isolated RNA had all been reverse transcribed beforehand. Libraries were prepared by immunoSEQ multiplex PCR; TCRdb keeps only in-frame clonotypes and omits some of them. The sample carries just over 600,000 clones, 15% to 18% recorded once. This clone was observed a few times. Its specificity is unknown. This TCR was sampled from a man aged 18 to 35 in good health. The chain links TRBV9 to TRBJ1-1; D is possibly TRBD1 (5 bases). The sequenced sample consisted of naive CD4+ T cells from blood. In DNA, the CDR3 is TGTGCCAGCAGCATCAACCGTGTGGGGGGGTACACTGAAGCTTTCTTT. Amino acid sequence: CASSINRVGGYTEAFF.